This TCR beta chain is drawn from a study of blood T cell repertoires in COVID-19. After removal of 2 bases from V and 7 bases from J, the junction contained 4 bases not matched to a gene. The CDR3 contains 14 residues. CDR1 is SGHTA and CDR2 is FQGNSA in the germline V gene. The table came from immunoSEQ multiplex PCR; TCRdb's copy has only in-frame clones and leaves some out. The table has some 110,000 clones, 70% to 90% seen once. J is TRBJ2-1 and V is TRBV7-2, with 8 bases that match TRBD2. Sequenced input: peripheral blood. The TCR comes from a middle-aged man with acute or convalescent COVID-19. The CDR3 coding sequence is TGTGCCAGCAGCTTACATCGGGGGGGTAATGAGCAGTTCTTC. Translated, it gives CASSLHRGGNEQFF.